This paragraph covers one TCR beta chain sequence. Some clones are missing from TCRdb's copy, which holds only in-frame ones; the method was immunoSEQ multiplex PCR. There are roughly 150,000 clones in the sample; 60% to 80% occur only once, and 7% to 9% lies in the top ten. This specimen belongs to a study of blood T cell repertoires in COVID-19. Study-level background: Researchers got acute and convalescent COVID-19 samples from the United States, Italy and Spain. PBMCs, B-cell-depleted T cells, or T cells were the source of the cDNA or gDNA that made up the material.

The length of the CDR3 is 13 residues. Germline V gives CDR1 SGHAT, CDR2 FQNNGV. V was shortened by 0 bases and J by 7 bases, with 7 bases between the two germline ends. Sample: peripheral blood. The source of this sequence is a man in his fifties with active or convalescent COVID-19. This sequence joins TRBV11-2 and TRBJ1-3; D unclear. This CDR3 reads CASSLDPGNTIYF. In nucleotides, the CDR3 is TGTGCCAGCAGCTTAGATCCGGGGAACACCATATATTTT.